The clone carrying this TCR beta chain was seen many times. Libraries of TCR beta came from iRepertoire HTBI primers plus Arm-PCR of CDR3 regions. From the multiplex PCR reads, TCRdb called clonotypes with MiXCR, one entry per CDR3 protein. The table records roughly 500,000 distinct CDR3 sequences, 13% of them present only once. This entry belongs to a study of regulatory T cells in long-lasting Graves disease. Noted time point: newly diagnosed GD, antithyroid drugs for less than 3 months. After RNA was extracted from PBMCs, the TCR library was made from it. Germline V gene sequence: CDR1 SNHLY, CDR2 FYNNEI. With 7 bases removed from V and 5 bases from J, the gap between germline ends came to 14 bases. The CDR3 consists of 13 residues. The data were also submitted as part of a second study, on T cells in Graves' hyperthyroidism and ophthalmopathy.

The clonotype comes from a man aged 25-45 years with Graves disease. Specimen: peripheral blood mononuclear cells (PBMCs), collected at new diagnosis, from a patient treated with antithyroid drugs. The chain recombines TRBV2 with TRBJ1-2; the D gene is possibly TRBD1 (5 bases). The CDR3 spells CASNSRETYGYTF. CDR3 nucleotides: TGTGCCAGCAATAGCAGGGAGACATATGGCTACACCTTC.